This entry is about one T cell receptor beta chain. What it recognizes is unknown. Libraries were prepared by immunoSEQ multiplex PCR; TCRdb keeps only in-frame clonotypes and omits some of them. The table includes around 41,000 clones, about four fifths detected once. Time point here: peripheral blood 6 weeks after treatment start. Samples spanned pretreatment and treatment, with 1 to 8 time points per patient. This sample is part of a study of PD-L1 blockade in urothelial cancer. Study context: Bladder-origin urothelial cancer in males covered about 90% of the roughly 30 patients. Median blood clonality was roughly 0.074, with 75,000 to 90,000 unique TCRs. General study results and limits: Durable benefit was linked to greater 3-week expansion of tumor-associated blood clones.

The input for sequencing was PBMCs, taken around atezolizumab (anti-PD-L1) treatment. This clonotype was sampled from a man in his sixties with urothelial cancer.

As DNA, the CDR3 is TGTGCCATCAGTCGGGACTACGAGCAGTACTTC. Translating gives CAISRDYEQYF. The chain joins TRBV10-3 to TRBJ2-7; D is perhaps TRBD2 (5 bases). The CDR3 consists of 11 residues. Trimming pared 5 bases from V and 3 bases from J, leaving 5 bases between. Germline lookup yields CDR1 ENHRY and CDR2 SYGVKD.